These T cell receptor beta chains were read from a single sample in a study of cytotoxic CD8 clonotypes in ibrutinib-treated CLL. Repertoires were generated with immunoSEQ multiplex PCR, while TCRdb's copy carries only in-frame clones and drops some. This sample has around 70,000 clones, with about 63% found just once. The input for sequencing was PBMCs, taken after 12 months of ibrutinib treatment. The receptors come from a human donor with chronic lymphocytic leukemia. Each CDR3 is given with its conserved first and last residue. The D gene is left open where the match is weak. Some rows mark clone size as missing; the rest say once, few, many or name a class of expanded clone.

cdr3_nt: TGCAGCGTTGTGACAGGGAAAGGTCAGCCCCAGCATTTT
cdr3_aa: CSVVTGKGQPQHF
clone_size: -
j_call: TRBJ1-5
d_call: TRBD1
v_call: TRBV29-1
cdr3_length: 13

cdr3_nt: TGTGCCAGCAGTACGTTCACTGAAGCTTTCTTT
cdr3_aa: CASSTFTEAFF
clone_size: -
j_call: TRBJ1-1
d_call: -
v_call: TRBV27
cdr3_length: 11

cdr3_nt: TGTGCCAGCAGTGAGGGGGGAATCAGCTCCTACGAGCAGTACTTC
cdr3_aa: CASSEGGISSYEQYF
clone_size: -
j_call: TRBJ2-7
d_call: -
v_call: TRBV6-1
cdr3_length: 15

cdr3_nt: TGTGCCTGGAGTCGCGGACAGGGCTTATACGAGACCCAGTACTTC
cdr3_aa: CAWSRGQGLYETQYF
clone_size: -
j_call: TRBJ2-5
d_call: TRBD1
v_call: TRBV30
cdr3_length: 15

cdr3_nt: TGTGCCAGCAGCTTAGGAGGGACCCCCGAAGCTTTCTTT
cdr3_aa: CASSLGGTPEAFF
clone_size: -
j_call: TRBJ1-1
d_call: -
v_call: TRBV7-2
cdr3_length: 13

cdr3_nt: TGTGCCAGTAGTTTCCGGTCGGATACGCAGTATTTT
cdr3_aa: CASSFRSDTQYF
clone_size: few
j_call: TRBJ2-3
d_call: -
v_call: TRBV19
cdr3_length: 12

cdr3_nt: TGTGCCAGCAGCTTTTTGACAGAGAATTCACCCCTCCACTTT
cdr3_aa: CASSFLTENSPLHF
clone_size: -
j_call: TRBJ1-6
d_call: -
v_call: TRBV7-8
cdr3_length: 14

cdr3_nt: TGTGCCAGCAGCCCCCTGGGTAGCGGGAGTCCCGCAGATACGCAGTATTTT
cdr3_aa: CASSPLGSGSPADTQYF
clone_size: few
j_call: TRBJ2-3
d_call: TRBD2
v_call: TRBV7-2
cdr3_length: 17

cdr3_nt: TGCGCCAGCAGCTCTGGACTAGCGGGGGGCCGCGTCGTTGCAGATACGCAGTATTTT
cdr3_aa: CASSSGLAGGRVVADTQYF
clone_size: -
j_call: TRBJ2-3
d_call: TRBD2
v_call: TRBV5-1
cdr3_length: 19

cdr3_nt: TGTGCCAGCAGCTTATTCGGGGCAGGGGTAGATGGCTACACCTTC
cdr3_aa: CASSLFGAGVDGYTF
clone_size: -
j_call: TRBJ1-2
d_call: -
v_call: TRBV7-3
cdr3_length: 15

cdr3_nt: TGCGCCAGCAGTGAAGGGAGTAGCGGGGGCGGTCAAGAGACCCAGTACTTC
cdr3_aa: CASSEGSSGGGQETQYF
clone_size: -
j_call: TRBJ2-5
d_call: TRBD2
v_call: TRBV10-1
cdr3_length: 17

cdr3_nt: TGCGCCAGCAGCCAAGATTGGGGGGCCGGGGAGACCCAGTACTTC
cdr3_aa: CASSQDWGAGETQYF
clone_size: -
j_call: TRBJ2-5
d_call: -
v_call: TRBV4-1
cdr3_length: 15

cdr3_nt: TGTGCCAGTAGTATGATTGTGACAGATACGCAGTATTTT
cdr3_aa: CASSMIVTDTQYF
clone_size: few
j_call: TRBJ2-3
d_call: -
v_call: TRBV19
cdr3_length: 13

cdr3_nt: TGTGCCAGCAGCAAGAGGTCGCAGGGACCCTATGGCTACACCTTC
cdr3_aa: CASSKRSQGPYGYTF
clone_size: -
j_call: TRBJ1-2
d_call: -
v_call: TRBV2
cdr3_length: 15

cdr3_nt: TGTGCCAGCAGCCCGGCGGGGGGGCGAAAAGAGACCCAGTACTTC
cdr3_aa: CASSPAGGRKETQYF
clone_size: -
j_call: TRBJ2-5
d_call: TRBD2
v_call: TRBV7-3
cdr3_length: 15

cdr3_nt: TGTGCCAGCAGTCCAAGGGGGCACGGTGGTCAGCCCCAGCATTTT
cdr3_aa: CASSPRGHGGQPQHF
clone_size: -
j_call: TRBJ1-5
d_call: TRBD1
v_call: TRBV27
cdr3_length: 15

cdr3_nt: TGTGCCAGCAGCGCCAGACTGGGTAGCTCCTACAATGAGCAGTTCTTC
cdr3_aa: CASSARLGSSYNEQFF
clone_size: -
j_call: TRBJ2-1
d_call: -
v_call: TRBV11-2
cdr3_length: 16

cdr3_nt: TGTGCCAGCACCATTCATGGGGGGGCGATCTACGAGCAGTACTTC
cdr3_aa: CASTIHGGAIYEQYF
clone_size: -
j_call: TRBJ2-7
d_call: -
v_call: TRBV27
cdr3_length: 15

cdr3_nt: TGTGCCAGCAGCCATCCACTAAACAGGGGGCAGGGGGAAAAACTGTTTTTT
cdr3_aa: CASSHPLNRGQGEKLFF
clone_size: -
j_call: TRBJ1-4
d_call: TRBD1
v_call: TRBV11-2
cdr3_length: 17

cdr3_nt: TGTGCCAGCAGCTCGGGGTTCCCGAACACCGGGGAGCTGTTTTTT
cdr3_aa: CASSSGFPNTGELFF
clone_size: few
j_call: TRBJ2-2
d_call: -
v_call: TRBV11-2
cdr3_length: 15

cdr3_nt: TGTGCCAGCAGTTGGACAGGGGGCTATGAAAAACTGTTTTTT
cdr3_aa: CASSWTGGYEKLFF
clone_size: -
j_call: TRBJ1-4
d_call: TRBD1
v_call: TRBV28
cdr3_length: 14

cdr3_nt: TGTGCCAGCAGTGAAGCTACAGGGGCGTGGGAGACCCAGTACTTC
cdr3_aa: CASSEATGAWETQYF
clone_size: -
j_call: TRBJ2-5
d_call: TRBD1
v_call: TRBV6-1
cdr3_length: 15

cdr3_nt: TGTGCCAGCAGCCCCCAGGGCACAGCCTACGAGCAGTACTTC
cdr3_aa: CASSPQGTAYEQYF
clone_size: -
j_call: TRBJ2-7
d_call: -
v_call: TRBV7-9
cdr3_length: 14

cdr3_nt: TGTGCCAGCTCACCAAACACCCCGGCAACTAATGAAAAACTGTTTTTT
cdr3_aa: CASSPNTPATNEKLFF
clone_size: -
j_call: TRBJ1-4
d_call: -
v_call: TRBV18
cdr3_length: 16

cdr3_nt: TGTGCCAGCAGTTTCGGGAAAAGCACAGATACGCAGTATTTT
cdr3_aa: CASSFGKSTDTQYF
clone_size: -
j_call: TRBJ2-3
d_call: -
v_call: TRBV27
cdr3_length: 14

cdr3_nt: TGTGCCTGGAGCCATGGTCGGGACAGGGTCTACTCTGGGGCCAACGTCCTGACTTTC
cdr3_aa: CAWSHGRDRVYSGANVLTF
clone_size: -
j_call: TRBJ2-6
d_call: TRBD1
v_call: TRBV30
cdr3_length: 19

cdr3_nt: TGTGCCAGCAGTCCGCCCTTGGGTACGCAGTATTTT
cdr3_aa: CASSPPLGTQYF
clone_size: once
j_call: TRBJ2-3
d_call: -
v_call: TRBV6-6
cdr3_length: 12

cdr3_nt: TGTGCCAGCAGCCCGCAACTAGCGGTCGGGGAGCAGTTCTTC
cdr3_aa: CASSPQLAVGEQFF
clone_size: few
j_call: TRBJ2-1
d_call: TRBD2
v_call: TRBV9
cdr3_length: 14